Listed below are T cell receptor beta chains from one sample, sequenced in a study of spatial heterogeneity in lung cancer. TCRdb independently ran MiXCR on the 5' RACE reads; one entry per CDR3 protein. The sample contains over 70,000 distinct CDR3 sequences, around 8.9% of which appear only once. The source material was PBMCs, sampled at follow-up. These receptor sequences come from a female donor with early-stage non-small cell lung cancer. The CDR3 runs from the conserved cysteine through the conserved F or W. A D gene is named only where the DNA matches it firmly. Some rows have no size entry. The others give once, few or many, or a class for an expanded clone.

cdr3_aa: CASSSGYGYGYTF
cdr3_nt: TGTGCCAGCAGCTCGGGCTACGGCTATGGCTACACCTTC
j_call: TRBJ1-2
v_call: TRBV5-8
clone_size: many
cdr3_length: 13
d_call: .

cdr3_aa: CSAIPGLADRSFYEQYF
cdr3_nt: TGCAGTGCTATACCGGGACTAGCGGATAGGTCCTTCTACGAGCAGTACTTC
j_call: TRBJ2-7
v_call: TRBV20-1
clone_size: many
cdr3_length: 17
d_call: TRBD2

cdr3_aa: CASSSQGAGVGEKLFF
cdr3_nt: TGTGCCAGCAGCTCACAGGGGGCGGGTGTAGGAGAAAAACTGTTTTTT
j_call: TRBJ1-4
v_call: TRBV7-9
clone_size: many
cdr3_length: 16
d_call: TRBD1

cdr3_aa: CASSLGAGQETQYF
cdr3_nt: TGTGCCAGCAGCTTAGGGGCGGGACAAGAGACCCAGTACTTC
j_call: TRBJ2-5
v_call: TRBV7-9
clone_size: .
cdr3_length: 14
d_call: .

cdr3_aa: CSASSAGVPSYNEQFF
cdr3_nt: TGCAGTGCTAGTTCAGCGGGAGTTCCATCCTACAATGAGCAGTTCTTC
j_call: TRBJ2-1
v_call: TRBV20-1
clone_size: .
cdr3_length: 16
d_call: TRBD2

cdr3_aa: CSASLAGVTDTQYF
cdr3_nt: TGCAGTGCTTCCCTAGCGGGAGTTACAGATACGCAGTATTTT
j_call: TRBJ2-3
v_call: TRBV20-1
clone_size: many
cdr3_length: 14
d_call: TRBD2

cdr3_aa: CASSIEPTGGRTYNEQFF
cdr3_nt: TGTGCCAGTAGTATAGAACCAACAGGGGGAAGGACCTACAATGAGCAGTTCTTC
j_call: TRBJ2-1
v_call: TRBV19
clone_size: many
cdr3_length: 18
d_call: TRBD1

cdr3_aa: CASSSRQGRLYEQYF
cdr3_nt: TGCGCCAGCAGCTCACGACAGGGAAGGCTCTACGAGCAGTACTTC
j_call: TRBJ2-7
v_call: TRBV5-1
clone_size: .
cdr3_length: 15
d_call: TRBD1

cdr3_aa: CASIGTSGPYEQYF
cdr3_nt: TGTGCCAGCATCGGCACTAGCGGGCCTTACGAGCAGTACTTC
j_call: TRBJ2-7
v_call: TRBV7-9
clone_size: many
cdr3_length: 14
d_call: TRBD2

cdr3_aa: CASSVKGQGLSGNTIYF
cdr3_nt: TGTGCCAGCAGCGTAAAGGGACAGGGTCTCTCTGGAAACACCATATATTTT
j_call: TRBJ1-3
v_call: TRBV9
clone_size: many
cdr3_length: 17
d_call: TRBD1

cdr3_aa: CASSPRVRPGNTIYF
cdr3_nt: TGTGCCAGCAGCCCCCGGGTTCGACCTGGAAACACCATATATTTT
j_call: TRBJ1-3
v_call: TRBV7-8
clone_size: few
cdr3_length: 15
d_call: .

cdr3_aa: CASSLTDGQPQHF
cdr3_nt: TGTGCCAGCAGTTTAACAGACGGACAGCCCCAGCATTTT
j_call: TRBJ1-5
v_call: TRBV27
clone_size: few
cdr3_length: 13
d_call: .

cdr3_aa: CASSLGSGRGDTQYF
cdr3_nt: TGTGCCAGCAGCCTCGGTAGCGGGAGGGGAGATACGCAGTATTTT
j_call: TRBJ2-3
v_call: TRBV6-2/TRBV6-3
clone_size: few
cdr3_length: 15
d_call: TRBD2

cdr3_aa: CASSPAFF
cdr3_nt: TGTGCCAGCAGCCCAGCTTTCTTT
j_call: TRBJ1-1
v_call: TRBV7-9
clone_size: many
cdr3_length: 8
d_call: .

cdr3_aa: CASSQRGIYGYTF
cdr3_nt: TGTGCCAGCAGCCAAAGAGGGATTTATGGCTACACCTTC
j_call: TRBJ1-2
v_call: TRBV3-1
clone_size: many
cdr3_length: 13
d_call: .

cdr3_aa: CASSEGGMMNTEAFF
cdr3_nt: TGTGCCAGCAGTGAAGGGGGCATGATGAACACTGAAGCTTTCTTT
j_call: TRBJ1-1
v_call: TRBV2
clone_size: many
cdr3_length: 15
d_call: .

cdr3_aa: CASSVSQPTGELFF
cdr3_nt: TGTGCCAGCAGCGTATCCCAGCCCACCGGGGAGCTGTTTTTT
j_call: TRBJ2-2
v_call: TRBV9
clone_size: .
cdr3_length: 14
d_call: .

cdr3_aa: CASSRGTGGNEQYF
cdr3_nt: TGTGCCAGCAGCCGAGGGACAGGGGGCAACGAGCAGTACTTC
j_call: TRBJ2-7
v_call: TRBV27
clone_size: many
cdr3_length: 14
d_call: TRBD1

cdr3_aa: CASSVRFSGLAEYNEQFF
cdr3_nt: TGTGCCAGCAGCGTACGTTTCTCGGGACTAGCGGAATACAATGAGCAGTTCTTC
j_call: TRBJ2-1
v_call: TRBV9
clone_size: many
cdr3_length: 18
d_call: TRBD2

cdr3_aa: CASSRDGSSYNEQFF
cdr3_nt: TGTGCCAGTAGTAGGGACGGGAGCTCCTACAATGAGCAGTTCTTC
j_call: TRBJ2-1
v_call: TRBV19
clone_size: many
cdr3_length: 15
d_call: .

cdr3_aa: CASSHQYSGSYEQYF
cdr3_nt: TGTGCCAGCAGCCACCAGTACAGTGGATCCTACGAGCAGTACTTC
j_call: TRBJ2-7
v_call: TRBV3-1
clone_size: many
cdr3_length: 15
d_call: .

cdr3_aa: CASSLDPWRDTEAFF
cdr3_nt: TGTGCCAGCAGCTTAGATCCGTGGAGGGACACTGAAGCTTTCTTT
j_call: TRBJ1-1
v_call: TRBV11-2
clone_size: many
cdr3_length: 15
d_call: .

cdr3_aa: CATSDHDGYNEQFF
cdr3_nt: TGTGCCACCAGTGACCACGATGGGTACAATGAGCAGTTCTTC
j_call: TRBJ2-1
v_call: TRBV24-1
clone_size: many
cdr3_length: 14
d_call: .

cdr3_aa: CSASVTPNYGYTF
cdr3_nt: TGCAGTGCTTCTGTGACGCCAAACTATGGCTACACCTTC
j_call: TRBJ1-2
v_call: TRBV20-1
clone_size: .
cdr3_length: 13
d_call: .

cdr3_aa: CASSHASYNEQFF
cdr3_nt: TGTGCCAGCAGCCATGCCTCCTACAATGAGCAGTTCTTC
j_call: TRBJ2-1
v_call: TRBV3-1
clone_size: few
cdr3_length: 13
d_call: .

cdr3_aa: CASSLQGLYEQYF
cdr3_nt: TGTGCCAGCAGCCTACAGGGCCTCTACGAGCAGTACTTC
j_call: TRBJ2-7
v_call: TRBV6-6
clone_size: many
cdr3_length: 13
d_call: .

cdr3_aa: CASSQDFGRTGNTIYF
cdr3_nt: TGCGCCAGCAGCCAAGATTTTGGGAGGACTGGAAACACCATATATTTT
j_call: TRBJ1-3
v_call: TRBV4-1
clone_size: many
cdr3_length: 16
d_call: .

cdr3_aa: CASGWTVQDSPLHF
cdr3_nt: TGTGCCAGCGGTTGGACAGTGCAGGATTCACCCCTCCACTTT
j_call: TRBJ1-6
v_call: TRBV27
clone_size: .
cdr3_length: 14
d_call: .

cdr3_aa: CSVVMRGPGTGELFF
cdr3_nt: TGCAGCGTTGTTATGAGAGGCCCGGGCACCGGGGAGCTGTTTTTT
j_call: TRBJ2-2
v_call: TRBV29-1
clone_size: many
cdr3_length: 15
d_call: .

cdr3_aa: CSAKTGGGNYGYTF
cdr3_nt: TGCAGTGCTAAGACAGGGGGCGGAAACTATGGCTACACCTTC
j_call: TRBJ1-2
v_call: TRBV20-1
clone_size: .
cdr3_length: 14
d_call: TRBD1

cdr3_aa: CAIRTGTGVDGELFF
cdr3_nt: TGTGCCATCAGGACCGGGACAGGGGTCGACGGGGAGCTGTTTTTT
j_call: TRBJ2-2
v_call: TRBV10-3
clone_size: many
cdr3_length: 15
d_call: TRBD1

cdr3_aa: CASSYIATTEAFF
cdr3_nt: TGTGCCAGCAGTTACATAGCGACCACTGAAGCTTTCTTT
j_call: TRBJ1-1
v_call: TRBV6-5
clone_size: many
cdr3_length: 13
d_call: .

cdr3_aa: CAITRESGELFF
cdr3_nt: TGTGCCATCACGCGTGAGTCCGGGGAGCTGTTTTTT
j_call: TRBJ2-2
v_call: TRBV10-3
clone_size: many
cdr3_length: 12
d_call: .